This TCR beta chain was identified in a study of metastatic and nonmetastatic thyroid tumors. Study information: From malignant and benign thyroid patients, repertoires in blood and in tumor or nodule tissue were compared. The study's findings and limits: Malignant thyroid tumors reportedly had TCR beta diversity that was significantly higher than in benign nodules, in blood and tumor.

All patients reached thyroid surgery having received no treatment beforehand. Via MiXCR, TCRdb re-called the PCR reads. This sample has approximately 30,000 clones, with approximately 17% found just once. Comments on this clone: Its antigen remains unknown.

The receptor was isolated from a female donor with papillary thyroid cancer or a benign thyroid nodule (not recorded which). Some clones in this sample may be carry-over from other donors' samples. The specimen sequenced was blood.

CDR3 amino acids: CATSRGLDGSSTDTQYF. The CDR3 coding sequence is TGTGCCACCAGCAGAGGTTTGGACGGTAGTTCCACAGATACGCAGTATTTT. The chain carries TRBV15 and TRBJ2-3; the D is unclear. V gave up 1 base and J gave up 2 bases, with 16 bases separating them. The length of the CDR3 is 17 residues. Germline V CDR1 and CDR2: LNHNV, YYDKDF (reference sequence).